These T cell receptor beta chains were read from a single sample in a study of Ad26.COV2.S vaccination and SARS-CoV-2 variants. Sequencing was performed with immunoSEQ multiplex PCR; in TCRdb, only in-frame clones are kept and a portion is missing. The sample lists about 680,000 clones, 80% to 90% occurring once. The sequenced sample was peripheral blood, obtained in a trial of Ad26.COV2.S vaccine versus placebo. These receptors all stem from a person between 18 and 65 years old who received the Ad26.COV2.S COVID-19 vaccine or a placebo. Each CDR3 is given with its conserved first and last residue. Each record gives: D gene, clone size, V gene, J gene, CDR3 protein. The D gene is left open where the match is weak. Size tells how often a clone was seen (once, few, many) or the class of an expanded clone, and some rows leave it out.

>TRBD1|-|TRBV5-5|TRBJ2-7
CASSLGPGTGPYEQYF
>TRBD2|-|TRBV27|TRBJ2-1
CASSWSGSIYNEQFF
>TRBD1|-|TRBV7-9|TRBJ1-1
CASSSPAGGENTEAFF
>TRBD2|-|TRBV4-2|TRBJ2-5
CASSQAPAGGGETQYF
>TRBD1|-|TRBV24-1|TRBJ2-1
CATSDAGGLVYNEQFF
>TRBD1|-|TRBV15|TRBJ2-1
CATSRATRGPDEQFF
>-|-|TRBV19|TRBJ1-1
CASSTTMNTEAFF
>-|-|TRBV3-1/TRBV3-2|TRBJ2-1
CASSRGSSYNEQFF
>TRBD2|-|TRBV7-2|TRBJ2-7
CASSSRGRLSYEQYF
>-|-|TRBV6-5|TRBJ1-6
CASSYAPTETPLHF
>TRBD1|-|TRBV19|TRBJ1-3
CASSTRDRGLGNTIYF
>-|-|TRBV2|TRBJ2-1
CANPFNNNEQFF
>-|once|TRBV27|TRBJ1-1
CASSLRGWNTEAFF
>-|-|TRBV5-1|TRBJ1-1
CASSPYFVMNTEAFF
>TRBD2|-|TRBV7-9|TRBJ2-3
CASSSGTSIVDTQYF
>-|-|TRBV19|TRBJ1-3
CASSIFRDSGNTIYF
>-|-|TRBV30|TRBJ1-5
CAWTTGGLSQPQHF
>-|-|TRBV30|TRBJ2-7
CAWSGTPHYEQYF
>-|few|TRBV30|TRBJ2-7
CAWSLPLGRGPYEQYF
>TRBD2|-|TRBV19|TRBJ2-1
CASSQASGASYNEQFF
>-|-|TRBV7-2|TRBJ1-2
CASSLDSNYGYTF
>-|-|TRBV12-3/TRBV12-4|TRBJ2-3
CASSPSTDTQYF
>TRBD2|once|TRBV5-8|TRBJ2-1
CASSFLGLAGVTPYNEQFF
>-|-|TRBV6-5|TRBJ1-3
CASSRDSENTIYF
>-|-|TRBV6-6|TRBJ1-4
CASSTGLGEKLFF
>-|-|TRBV2|TRBJ1-2
CASSGGLYYGYTF
>-|-|TRBV6-5|TRBJ1-2
CASSRDYNYGYTF
>TRBD1|-|TRBV30|TRBJ2-7
CAWGDRDREQYF
>-|-|TRBV6-5|TRBJ2-3
CASVGAGQDTQYF
>-|-|TRBV5-8|TRBJ2-7
CASSFNGLTYEQYF
>-|-|TRBV19|TRBJ1-1
CASKLPTNTEAFF
>-|-|TRBV6-2/TRBV6-3|TRBJ2-1
CASSWVGNEQFF
>TRBD1|-|TRBV10-3|TRBJ1-2
CAISEMRTGESYGYTF
>-|-|TRBV7-2|TRBJ2-7
CASSLVGGYEQYF
>-|-|TRBV13|TRBJ2-5
CASSGPGPQETQYF
>TRBD1|-|TRBV19|TRBJ1-5
CASHRGGMNQPQHF
>TRBD2|-|TRBV25-1|TRBJ2-5
CASSEHSSGWVQETQYF
>TRBD1|-|TRBV19|TRBJ1-2
CASSIRRTGANYGYTF
>-|-|TRBV30|TRBJ1-2
CAWSSEGAGYGYTF
>-|-|TRBV7-2|TRBJ1-1
CASSTRTGGTEAFF